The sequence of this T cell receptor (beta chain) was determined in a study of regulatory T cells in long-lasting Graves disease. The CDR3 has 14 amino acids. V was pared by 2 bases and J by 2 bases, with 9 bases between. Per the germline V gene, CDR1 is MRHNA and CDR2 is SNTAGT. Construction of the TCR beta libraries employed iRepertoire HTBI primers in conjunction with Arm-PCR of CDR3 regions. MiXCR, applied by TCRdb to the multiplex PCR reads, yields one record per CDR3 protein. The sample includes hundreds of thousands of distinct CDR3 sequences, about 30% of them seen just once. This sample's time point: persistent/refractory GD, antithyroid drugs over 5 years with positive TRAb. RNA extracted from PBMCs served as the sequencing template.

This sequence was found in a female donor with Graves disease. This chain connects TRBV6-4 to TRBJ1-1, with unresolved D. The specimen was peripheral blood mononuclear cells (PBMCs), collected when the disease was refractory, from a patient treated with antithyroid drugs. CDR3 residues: CASSDGRRNTEAFF. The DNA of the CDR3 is TGTGCCAGCAGTGACGGGCGCCGAAACACTGAAGCTTTCTTT.